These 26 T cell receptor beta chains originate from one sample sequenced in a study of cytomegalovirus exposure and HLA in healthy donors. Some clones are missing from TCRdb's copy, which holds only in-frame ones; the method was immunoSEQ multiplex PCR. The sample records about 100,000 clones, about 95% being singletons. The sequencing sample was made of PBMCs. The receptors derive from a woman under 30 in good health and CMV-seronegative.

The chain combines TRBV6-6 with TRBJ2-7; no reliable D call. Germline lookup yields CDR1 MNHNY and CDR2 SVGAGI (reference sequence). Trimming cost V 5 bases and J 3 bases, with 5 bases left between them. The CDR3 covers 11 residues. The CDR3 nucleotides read TGTGCCAGCAGTCGACTCTACGAGCAGTACTTC. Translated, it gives CASSRLYEQYF.

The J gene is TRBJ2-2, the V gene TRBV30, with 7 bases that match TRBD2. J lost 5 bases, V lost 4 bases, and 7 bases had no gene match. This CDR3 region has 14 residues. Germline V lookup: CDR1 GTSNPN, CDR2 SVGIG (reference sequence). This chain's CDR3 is CAWTSGRGTGELFF. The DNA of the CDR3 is TGTGCCTGGACCTCCGGGCGGGGGACCGGGGAGCTGTTTTTT.

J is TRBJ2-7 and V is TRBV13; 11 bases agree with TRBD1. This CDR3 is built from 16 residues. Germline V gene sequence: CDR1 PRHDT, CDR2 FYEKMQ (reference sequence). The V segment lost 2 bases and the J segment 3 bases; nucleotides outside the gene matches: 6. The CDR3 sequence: CASSLSSGTGGYEQYF. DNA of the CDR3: TGTGCCAGCAGCTTAAGTTCTGGGACAGGGGGCTACGAGCAGTACTTC.

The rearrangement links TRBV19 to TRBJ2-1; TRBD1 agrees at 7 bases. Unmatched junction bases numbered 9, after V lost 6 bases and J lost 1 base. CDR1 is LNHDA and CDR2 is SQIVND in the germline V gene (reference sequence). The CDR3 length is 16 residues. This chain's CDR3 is CASRNQGVVSYNEQFF. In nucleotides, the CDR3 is TGTGCCAGTAGGAATCAGGGGGTAGTATCCTACAATGAGCAGTTCTTC.

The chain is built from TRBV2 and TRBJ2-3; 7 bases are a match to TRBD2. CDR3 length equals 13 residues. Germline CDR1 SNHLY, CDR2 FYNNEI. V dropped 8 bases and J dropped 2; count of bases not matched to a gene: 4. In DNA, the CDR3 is TGTGCCAGCGCGCGGGAGTCCACAGATACGCAGTATTTT. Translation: CASARESTDTQYF.

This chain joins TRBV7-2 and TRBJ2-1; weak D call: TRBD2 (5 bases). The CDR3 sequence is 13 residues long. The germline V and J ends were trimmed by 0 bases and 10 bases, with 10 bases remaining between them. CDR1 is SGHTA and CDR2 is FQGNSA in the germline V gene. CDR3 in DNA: TGTGCCAGCAGCTTAGCTCCCCCGGGGGAGCAGTTCTTC. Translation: CASSLAPPGEQFF.

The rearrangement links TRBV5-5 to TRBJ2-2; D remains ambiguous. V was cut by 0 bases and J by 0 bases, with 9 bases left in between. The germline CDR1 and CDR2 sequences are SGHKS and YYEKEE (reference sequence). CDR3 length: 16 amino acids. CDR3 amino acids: CASSLDQRSNTGELFF. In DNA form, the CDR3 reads TGTGCCAGCAGCTTGGACCAGCGTTCGAACACCGGGGAGCTGTTTTTT.

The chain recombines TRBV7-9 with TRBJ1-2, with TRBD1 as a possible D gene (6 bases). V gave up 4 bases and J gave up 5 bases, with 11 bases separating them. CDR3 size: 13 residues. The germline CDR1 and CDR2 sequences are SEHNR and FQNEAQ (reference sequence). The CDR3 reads CASSSGQRYGYTF. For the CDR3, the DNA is TGTGCCAGCAGCTCCGGACAGCGGTATGGCTACACCTTC.

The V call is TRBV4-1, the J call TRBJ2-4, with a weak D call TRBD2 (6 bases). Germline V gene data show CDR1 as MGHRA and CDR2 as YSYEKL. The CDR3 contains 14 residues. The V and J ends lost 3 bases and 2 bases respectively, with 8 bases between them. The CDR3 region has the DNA TGCGCCAGCAGCCAGGGAGGAACCAAAAACATTCAGTACTTC. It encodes CASSQGGTKNIQYF.

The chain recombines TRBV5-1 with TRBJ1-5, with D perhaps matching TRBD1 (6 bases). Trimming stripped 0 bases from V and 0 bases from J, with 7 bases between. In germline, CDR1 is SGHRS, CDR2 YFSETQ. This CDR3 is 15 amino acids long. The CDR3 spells CASSLAGDSNQPQHF. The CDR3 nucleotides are TGCGCCAGCAGCTTGGCAGGGGATAGCAATCAGCCCCAGCATTTT.

The CDR3 sequence: CASSVGADTGELFF. CDR3 nucleotides: TGTGCCAGCAGCGTAGGGGCAGACACCGGGGAGCTGTTTTTT. The V and J genes are TRBV9 and TRBJ2-2; D unclear. The CDR3 extends over 14 amino acids. V was cut by 0 bases and J by 3 bases, with 6 bases left in between. Germline V gives CDR1 SGDLS, CDR2 YYNGEE.

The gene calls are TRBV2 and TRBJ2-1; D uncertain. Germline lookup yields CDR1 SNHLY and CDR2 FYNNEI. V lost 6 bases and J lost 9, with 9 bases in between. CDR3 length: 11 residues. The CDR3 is CASSAAREQFF. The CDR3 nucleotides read TGTGCCAGCAGCGCAGCGCGTGAGCAGTTCTTC.

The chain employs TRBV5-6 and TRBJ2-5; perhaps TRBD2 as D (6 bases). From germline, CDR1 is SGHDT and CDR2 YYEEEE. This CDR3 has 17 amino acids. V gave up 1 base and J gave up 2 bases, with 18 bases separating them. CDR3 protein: CASSLWSRDLLQETQYF. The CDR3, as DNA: TGTGCCAGCAGCTTGTGGTCGCGGGACCTCCTACAAGAGACCCAGTACTTC.

The CDR3 DNA is TGTGCCAGCAGTTGGACTAGCACAGATACGCAGTATTTT. As protein: CASSWTSTDTQYF. The chain has TRBV6-6 and TRBJ2-3; possibly TRBD2 for D (5 bases). The CDR3 is made up of 13 amino acids. The V end was cut by 4 bases, the J end by 0 bases, with 5 bases between. Germline-derived CDR1 and CDR2 are MNHNY and SVGAGI (reference sequence).

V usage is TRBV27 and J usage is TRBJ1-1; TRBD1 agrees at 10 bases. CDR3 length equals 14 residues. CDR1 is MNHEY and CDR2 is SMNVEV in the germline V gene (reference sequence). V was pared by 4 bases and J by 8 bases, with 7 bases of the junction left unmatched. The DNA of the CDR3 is TGTGCCAGCAGTTCGACAGGGGGCCTATTGGAAGCTTTCTTT. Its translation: CASSSTGGLLEAFF.

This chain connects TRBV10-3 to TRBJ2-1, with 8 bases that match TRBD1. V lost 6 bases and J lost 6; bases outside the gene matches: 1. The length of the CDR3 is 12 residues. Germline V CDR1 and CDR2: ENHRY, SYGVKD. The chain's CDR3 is CAIRGTGNEQFF. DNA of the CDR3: TGTGCCATCAGGGGGACAGGCAATGAGCAGTTCTTC.

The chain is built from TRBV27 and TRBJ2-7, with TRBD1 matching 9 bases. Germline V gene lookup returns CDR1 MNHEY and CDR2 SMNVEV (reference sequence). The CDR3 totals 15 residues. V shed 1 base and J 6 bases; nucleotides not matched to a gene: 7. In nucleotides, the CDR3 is TGTGCCAGCAGTTTATTTCGACAGGGGGGCGGCGAGCAGTACTTC. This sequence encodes CASSLFRQGGGEQYF.

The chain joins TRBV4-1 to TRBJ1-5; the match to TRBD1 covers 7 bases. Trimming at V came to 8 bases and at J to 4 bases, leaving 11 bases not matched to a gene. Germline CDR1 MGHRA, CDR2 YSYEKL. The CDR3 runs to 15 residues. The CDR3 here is CASRNLAGGNQPQHF. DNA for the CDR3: TGCGCCAGCCGTAATCTAGCAGGGGGAAATCAGCCCCAGCATTTT.

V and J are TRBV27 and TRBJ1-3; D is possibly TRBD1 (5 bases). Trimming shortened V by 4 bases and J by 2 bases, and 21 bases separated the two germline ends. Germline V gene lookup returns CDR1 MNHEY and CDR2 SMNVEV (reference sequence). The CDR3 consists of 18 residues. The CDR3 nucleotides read TGTGCCAGCAGTTCCCTCTCTCAGGGAAACAAAGCTGGAAACACCATATATTTT. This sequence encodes CASSSLSQGNKAGNTIYF.

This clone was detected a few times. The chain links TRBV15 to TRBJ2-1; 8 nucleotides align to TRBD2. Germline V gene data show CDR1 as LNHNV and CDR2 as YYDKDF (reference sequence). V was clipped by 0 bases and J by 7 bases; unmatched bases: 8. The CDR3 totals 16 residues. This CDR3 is CATSRDVGTGGNEQFF. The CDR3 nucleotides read TGTGCCACCAGCAGAGACGTGGGGACGGGAGGGAATGAGCAGTTCTTC.

Here the CDR3 reads CASTGSPNYGYTF. In DNA form, the CDR3 reads TGTGCCTCGACAGGGAGCCCTAACTATGGCTACACCTTC. V gene TRBV6-6 combines with J gene TRBJ1-2; 7 nucleotides line up with TRBD1. This CDR3 contains 13 residues. CDR1 MNHNY and CDR2 SVGAGI come from the germline V gene (reference sequence). J was trimmed by 0 bases and V by 11 bases; bases with no gene match: 6.

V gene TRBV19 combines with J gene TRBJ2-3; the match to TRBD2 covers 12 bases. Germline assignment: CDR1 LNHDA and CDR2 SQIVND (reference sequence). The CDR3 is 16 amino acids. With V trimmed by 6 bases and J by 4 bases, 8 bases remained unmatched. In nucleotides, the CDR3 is TGTGCCAGTAGCCCAGGACTAGCGGGACGGTCAGATACGCAGTATTTT. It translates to CASSPGLAGRSDTQYF.

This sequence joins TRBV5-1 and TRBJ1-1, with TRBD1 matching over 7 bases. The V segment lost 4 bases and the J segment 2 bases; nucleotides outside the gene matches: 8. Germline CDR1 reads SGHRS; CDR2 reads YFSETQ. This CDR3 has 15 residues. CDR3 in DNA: TGCGCCAGCAGCCAAGGCGGGACAGATAACACTGAAGCTTTCTTT. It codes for CASSQGGTDNTEAFF.

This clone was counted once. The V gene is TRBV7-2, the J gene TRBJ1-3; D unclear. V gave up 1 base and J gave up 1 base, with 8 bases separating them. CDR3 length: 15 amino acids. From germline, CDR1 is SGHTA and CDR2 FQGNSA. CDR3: CASSLDWFSGNTIYF. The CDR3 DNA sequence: TGTGCCAGCAGCTTAGACTGGTTTTCTGGAAACACCATATATTTT.

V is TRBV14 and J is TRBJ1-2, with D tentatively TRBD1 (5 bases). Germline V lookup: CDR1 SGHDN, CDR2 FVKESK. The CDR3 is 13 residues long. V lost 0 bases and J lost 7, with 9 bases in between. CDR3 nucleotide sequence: TGTGCCAGCAGCCAAGACCGTCAGGGTGGCTACACCTTC. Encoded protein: CASSQDRQGGYTF.

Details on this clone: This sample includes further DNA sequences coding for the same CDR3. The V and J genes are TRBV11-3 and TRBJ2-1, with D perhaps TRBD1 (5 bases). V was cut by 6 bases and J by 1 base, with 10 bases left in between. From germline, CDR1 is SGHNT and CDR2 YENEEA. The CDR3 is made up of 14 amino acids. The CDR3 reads CASRGRGSYNEQFF. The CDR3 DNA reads TGTGCCAGCAGGGGTAGGGGTTCCTACAATGAGCAGTTCTTC.